Listed below are T cell receptor beta chains from one sample, sequenced in a study of T cells in Graves' hyperthyroidism and ophthalmopathy. TCRdb independently ran MiXCR on the multiplex PCR reads; one entry per CDR3 protein. The repertoire holds hundreds of thousands of distinct CDR3 sequences, with around 13% as singletons. Sequencing was done on a sample of blood. Source of these receptors: a woman in her late teens or twenties with Graves' hyperthyroidism. Each CDR3 is given without its conserved first and last residue.

V gene,J gene,CDR3 protein
TRBV28,TRBJ2-7,ASSFALGQAYEQY
TRBV3-1,TRBJ1-3,ASISSVY
TRBV14,TRBJ2-1,ASRSPPYNEQF
TRBV29-1,TRBJ1-2,SVERTGHGYT
TRBV4-2,TRBJ1-1,ASSHWDSPGMNTEAF
TRBV28,TRBJ2-3,ASSLAGGTHTDTQY
TRBV20-1,TRBJ2-3,SAPPGGSGSFSTDTQY
TRBV7-3,TRBJ2-7,ASSLSGAGSPPY
TRBV15,TRBJ2-2,ATSGRFTGELV
TRBV7-6,TRBJ1-2,ASSQLGDNYGYT
TRBV27,TRBJ2-1,ASSLSSLAGVNEQF
TRBV12-3/TRBV12-4,TRBJ2-5,ASKKREIEETQY
TRBV7-8,TRBJ2-1,ASSPVRVAGEQF
TRBV7-9,TRBJ1-1,ASSLSSGTDEAF
TRBV29-1,TRBJ2-1,SVESPRGSWNEQF
TRBV28,TRBJ2-1,ASSPTSGRAFEQF
TRBV11-2,TRBJ2-2,ASSVTSGYTGELF
TRBV9,TRBJ2-1,ASSFQPGQGAREQF
TRBV28,TRBJ1-2,ASRDSSGYGYT
TRBV27,TRBJ2-1,ASSLMAGEGEQF
TRBV12-3/TRBV12-4,TRBJ2-5,ASSFLTYQTQY
TRBV6-5,TRBJ1-1,ASSPLAVQNTEAF
TRBV6-2/TRBV6-3,TRBJ2-7,ASSYPRERAVYEQY
TRBV7-9,TRBJ2-4,ASSLTGPLAKNIQY
TRBV18,TRBJ2-3,ASSPDSVATDTQY
TRBV11-2,TRBJ1-4,ASSLSEEKLF
TRBV4-1,TRBJ2-1,ASSQGELTGMEF
TRBV6-1,TRBJ2-5,AIQQSRSQETQY